This T cell receptor (beta chain) is drawn from a study of T cell changes during pregnancy in multiple sclerosis. Trimming took 5 bases from V and 1 from J, leaving 13 bases between them. Germline CDR1 and CDR2: LNHDA and SQIVND (reference sequence). This CDR3 spans 15 amino acids. Sequencing was performed with immunoSEQ multiplex PCR; in TCRdb, only in-frame clones are kept and a portion is missing. The sample contains tens of thousands of clones, around 94% of which appear only once. This clonotype was obtained from a female donor with multiple sclerosis, enrolled in a pregnancy study. The J gene is TRBJ2-3, the V gene TRBV19; tentative D call: TRBD2 (6 bases). Sequenced material: peripheral blood, taken in the third trimester of pregnancy. The CDR3 is CASSDGTGGTDTQYF. The CDR3 DNA reads as TGTGCCAGTAGTGACGGAACGGGAGGCACAGATACGCAGTATTTT.